Below are 29 T cell receptor beta chains sequenced from a single sample in a study of cytomegalovirus exposure and HLA in healthy donors. A multiplex PCR was run with 60 Vbeta primers and 13 Jbeta primers. Only in-frame clones appear in the TCRdb table, and some are missing; sequencing was by immunoSEQ multiplex PCR. The top ten clones hold more than 3% of a sample with about 120,000 clones, over 75% of them seen once. The sequenced sample consisted of PBMCs. The receptors derive from a man between 18 and 35 years old in good health and CMV-seropositive.

The V gene is TRBV4-2, the J gene TRBJ1-4, with D unresolved. Germline CDR1 reads LGHNA; CDR2 reads YNFKEQ. V lost 1 base and J 0 bases, leaving 6 bases between the germline ends. This CDR3 region has 15 residues. The CDR3 sequence is CASSQARATNEKLFF. DNA for the CDR3: TGTGCCAGCAGCCAAGCTAGAGCAACTAATGAAAAACTGTTTTTT.

The chain carries TRBV6-5 and TRBJ1-2; a possible D gene is TRBD1 (5 bases). The CDR3 covers 12 residues. V lost 6 bases to trimming and J lost 4 bases, with 9 bases between them. Germline V gene data show CDR1 as MNHEY and CDR2 as SVGAGI. CDR3 residues: CASRGGSYGYTF. In nucleotides, the CDR3 is TGTGCCAGCAGGGGGGGAAGCTATGGCTACACCTTC.

This rearrangement joins TRBV13 to TRBJ2-3, with 8 bases fitting TRBD2. From germline, CDR1 is PRHDT and CDR2 FYEKMQ (reference sequence). V trimming: 6 bases; J trimming: 0 bases; junction bases outside the gene matches: 11. This CDR3 has 17 residues. The CDR3 spells CASRPGWLAGSTDTQYF. The DNA of the CDR3 is TGTGCCAGCAGACCAGGGTGGCTAGCGGGCAGCACAGATACGCAGTATTTT.

The table lists this clone with a few counts. V is TRBV25-1 and J is TRBJ2-1; D is perhaps TRBD2 (5 bases). V lost 5 bases to trimming and J lost 7 bases, with 12 bases between them. This CDR3 comprises 13 residues. In germline, CDR1 is MGHDK, CDR2 SYGVNS. For the CDR3, the DNA is TGTGCCAGCAGTTGGACTTCGGGGAATGAGCAGTTCTTC. The encoded protein is CASSWTSGNEQFF.

The chain combines TRBV6-1 with TRBJ1-2; TRBD1 agrees at 7 bases. J lost 7 bases, V lost 6 bases, and 11 bases had no gene match. Germline CDR1 is MNHNS and CDR2 is SASEGT. The CDR3 is made up of 14 amino acids. This CDR3 reads CASSPQYRGSGYTF. The DNA of the CDR3 is TGTGCCAGCAGCCCCCAATACAGGGGAAGTGGCTACACCTTC.

The J gene is TRBJ2-5, the V gene TRBV5-4; TRBD2 matches 13 bases. The trim removed 4 bases at V and 5 bases at J, leaving 2 bases unmatched. The CDR3 covers 14 residues. Germline V gene lookup returns CDR1 SGHNT and CDR2 YYREEE (reference sequence). CDR3: CASSTTSGGETQYF. CDR3 bases: TGTGCCAGCAGCACGACTAGCGGGGGGGAGACCCAGTACTTC.

The rearrangement joins TRBV7-6 to TRBJ1-2; TRBD1 aligns across 9 bases. The CDR3 extends over 15 amino acids. Germline V CDR1 and CDR2: SGHVS, FNYEAQ. V trimming: 5 bases; J trimming: 7 bases; junction bases outside the gene matches: 11. This chain's CDR3 is CASSGEGQGAAGYTF. CDR3 DNA: TGTGCCAGCAGCGGAGAGGGACAGGGAGCAGCTGGCTACACCTTC. The variable domain in full, completed from reference TRBV7-6 and TRBJ1-2, reads GAGVSQSPRYKVTKRGQDVALRCDPISGHVSLYWYRQALGQGPEFLTYFNYEAQQDKSGLPNDRFSAERPEGSISTLTIQRTEQRDSAMYRCASSGEGQGAAGYTFGSGTRLTVV.

V and J are TRBV30 and TRBJ1-4; 8 nucleotides agree with TRBD1. J was trimmed by 7 bases and V by 3 bases; bases with no gene match: 7. The CDR3 covers 14 residues. Germline V gene data show CDR1 as GTSNPN and CDR2 as SVGIG (reference sequence). The CDR3 DNA sequence: TGTGCCTGGAGATTAGGACAGGGTGGTGAAAAACTGTTTTTT. Its protein is CAWRLGQGGEKLFF.

V usage is TRBV7-9 and J usage is TRBJ2-7; 7 bases agree with TRBD1. The V segment lost 3 bases and the J segment 2 bases; nucleotides outside the gene matches: 4. The CDR3 spans 14 residues. Germline V gene sequence: CDR1 SEHNR, CDR2 FQNEAQ (reference sequence). The CDR3 here is CASSFRQGPYEQYF. CDR3 DNA: TGTGCCAGCAGCTTTCGACAGGGCCCCTACGAGCAGTACTTC.

The chain recombines TRBV7-9 with TRBJ1-1, with 7 positions matching TRBD1. CDR1 SEHNR and CDR2 FQNEAQ come from the germline V gene (reference sequence). V lost 5 bases to trimming and J lost 0 bases; unmatched junction nucleotides: 3. This CDR3 spans 14 amino acids. The CDR3 spells CASSHGQVNTEAFF. The CDR3, as DNA: TGTGCCAGCAGCCACGGACAGGTGAACACTGAAGCTTTCTTT.

The chain uses TRBV18 and TRBJ2-7; the match to TRBD1 covers 10 bases. Germline V gene lookup returns CDR1 KGHSH and CDR2 LQKENI. V shed 4 bases and J 6 bases; nucleotides not matched to a gene: 6. This CDR3 is 14 amino acids long. This chain's CDR3 is CASSRGTGAREQYF. Here the CDR3 DNA reads TGTGCCAGCTCACGAGGGACAGGGGCTCGCGAGCAGTACTTC.

V is TRBV19 and J is TRBJ1-3; D is unresolved. The CDR3 length is 11 residues. Looked up from germline, CDR1 is LNHDA and CDR2 is SQIVND (reference sequence). V lost 7 bases, J lost 7 bases, and 8 bases lay in between. CDR3 coding DNA: TGTGCCAGTATCTTCTACAACACCATATATTTT. Amino acid sequence: CASIFYNTIYF.

This clone was seen a few times. The CDR3 DNA is TGTGCCAGCAGCGCTTGGTTGGGGGCGCGCTACGAGCAGTACTTC. It encodes CASSAWLGARYEQYF. This sequence joins TRBV7-2 and TRBJ2-7; D is perhaps TRBD1 (6 bases). Germline CDR1 and CDR2: SGHTA and FQGNSA. The CDR3 consists of 15 residues. V was clipped by 5 bases and J by 3 bases, with 17 bases between them.

For the CDR3, the DNA is TGTGCCATCAGTGAACGCTTGGGGACTAGCGGCTCCTACAATGAGCAGTTCTTC. The encoded protein is CAISERLGTSGSYNEQFF. The chain has TRBV10-3 and TRBJ2-1; TRBD2 agrees at 11 bases. CDR3 size: 18 residues. The germline gives CDR1 ENHRY, CDR2 SYGVKD. Germline trimming cut 3 bases from V and 0 bases from J; bases unmatched to any gene: 7.

The V call is TRBV6-5, the J call TRBJ1-5; 7 bases align to TRBD1. The trim removed 4 bases at V and 4 bases at J, leaving 1 base unmatched. This CDR3 comprises 13 residues. Germline-derived CDR1 and CDR2 are MNHEY and SVGAGI. CDR3 in amino acids: CASSSDRNQPQHF. The CDR3 region has the DNA TGTGCCAGCAGTTCGGACAGGAATCAGCCCCAGCATTTT.

The chain links TRBV12-5 to TRBJ1-3, with a weak D call TRBD1 (5 bases). The V end was cut by 2 bases, the J end by 1 base, with 27 bases between. There are 21 residues in the CDR3. Germline assignment: CDR1 LGHNT and CDR2 FRNRAP. CDR3 in amino acids: CASGLQYNPGNAVESGNTIYF. The CDR3 region has the DNA TGTGCTAGTGGTTTGCAGTATAACCCAGGGAATGCGGTCGAATCTGGAAACACCATATATTTT.

This clone appeared a few times. The chain is built from TRBV7-9 and TRBJ1-2; tentative D call: TRBD1 (5 bases). The CDR3 consists of 15 residues. Trimming took 1 base from V and 3 from J, leaving 12 bases between them. Germline-derived CDR1 and CDR2 are SEHNR and FQNEAQ (reference sequence). DNA for the CDR3: TGTGCCAGCAGCTTAGTCGGGGGAGGTTACTATGGCTACACCTTC. It specifies CASSLVGGGYYGYTF.

The chain links TRBV19 to TRBJ2-7; weak D call: TRBD1 (6 bases). Germline CDR1 LNHDA, CDR2 SQIVND (reference sequence). Deletions cut 5 bases from V and 6 bases from J, with 11 bases between. The CDR3 contains 12 residues. CDR3 sequence reads: CASSGWGLEQYF. The CDR3 region has the DNA TGTGCCAGTAGTGGGTGGGGGCTCGAGCAGTACTTC. Supplemented by reference TRBV19 and TRBJ2-7, the full variable domain reads DGGITQSPKYLFRKEGQNVTLSCEQNLNHDAMYWYRQDPGQGLRLIYYSQIVNDFQKGDIAEGYSVSREKKESFPLTVTSAQKNPTAFYLCASSGWGLEQYFGPGTRLTVT.

This clone was seen only a few times. The rearrangement joins TRBV7-9 to TRBJ2-1, with 9 bases identical to TRBD1. CDR1 and CDR2 from the germline V gene are SEHNR and FQNEAQ (reference sequence). The CDR3 totals 13 residues. Germline trimming cut 5 bases from V and 16 bases from J; bases unmatched to any gene: 12. This chain's CDR3 is CASSLNTPDRGFF. The CDR3 coding sequence is TGTGCCAGCAGCCTCAACACCCCGGACAGGGGTTTCTTC.

This clone showed up just once. The chain is built from TRBV7-2 and TRBJ1-1; TRBD1 is a possible D gene (5 bases). The CDR3 contains 15 residues. The V gene's germline CDR1 is SGHTA and CDR2 FQGNSA. V was trimmed by 2 bases and J by 4 bases, leaving 14 bases between them. The CDR3, as DNA: TGTGCCAGCAGCTTAAGCGCAGGGCAGAGCACTGAAGCTTTCTTT. Its protein product is CASSLSAGQSTEAFF.

V and J are TRBV19 and TRBJ1-4; weak D call: TRBD1 (5 bases). V was shortened by 1 base and J by 8 bases, with 11 bases between the two germline ends. This CDR3 has 14 residues. Per the germline V gene, CDR1 is LNHDA and CDR2 is SQIVND (reference sequence). CDR3 nucleotide sequence: TGTGCCAGTAGTATAGGCCCCAGGGCGGAAAAACTGTTTTTT. As protein: CASSIGPRAEKLFF.

The chain has TRBV19 and TRBJ2-2, with D unresolved. The V and J ends lost 6 bases and 1 base respectively, with 9 bases between them. Germline CDR1 LNHDA, CDR2 SQIVND (reference sequence). The CDR3 spans 14 residues. The CDR3 coding sequence is TGTGCCAGTAGCCACGGCGGGAACACCGGGGAGCTGTTTTTT. Translating it yields CASSHGGNTGELFF.

This chain connects TRBV7-7 to TRBJ2-5; 13 nucleotides align to TRBD2. V lost 1 base, J lost 5 bases, and 7 bases stayed unmatched. The CDR3 contains 17 residues. Germline CDR1 is SSHAT and CDR2 is FNYEAQ (reference sequence). The CDR3 DNA is TGTGCCAGCAGCTTAGGTTCGGGACTAGCGGGGATCGAGACCCAGTACTTC. Its translation is CASSLGSGLAGIETQYF.

In DNA form, the CDR3 reads TGTGCCAGCAGCGGCCAGACTAGCGGGGGCCCCCCCTCTCCGTATTTT. Translating gives CASSGQTSGGPPSPYF. This rearrangement joins TRBV9 to TRBJ2-3; 12 bases are a match to TRBD2. V dropped 3 bases and J dropped 14; count of bases not matched to a gene: 16. The CDR3 runs 16 residues. Germline lookup yields CDR1 SGDLS and CDR2 YYNGEE. Together with reference TRBV9 and TRBJ2-3, the CDR3 gives the full variable domain: DSGVTQTPKHLITATGQRVTLRCSPRSGDLSVYWYQQSLDQGLQFLIQYYNGEERAKGNILERFSAQQFPDLHSELNLSSLELGDSALYFCASSGQTSGGPPSPYFGPGTRLTVL.

The J gene is TRBJ2-7, the V gene TRBV5-4, with 7 bases that match TRBD1. Germline lookup yields CDR1 SGHNT and CDR2 YYREEE (reference sequence). The trim removed 4 bases at V and 5 bases at J, leaving 9 bases unmatched. CDR3 size: 14 residues. The CDR3 nucleotides are TGTGCCAGCAGCCGGAGAGGACAGGACAACGAGCAGTACTTC. Amino acid sequence: CASSRRGQDNEQYF.

This clone showed up just a few times. The chain has TRBV5-1 and TRBJ2-7; 11 bases map to TRBD2. The V and J ends lost 6 bases and 4 bases, in that order; junction bases with no gene match: 12. This CDR3 comprises 16 residues. Germline CDR1 SGHRS, CDR2 YFSETQ. CDR3 DNA: TGCGCCAGCACCCCTAATAGCGGGGGGGCCGCGTACGAGCAGTACTTC. Amino acids: CASTPNSGGAAYEQYF.

The chain employs TRBV18 and TRBJ2-5; TRBD2 is a possible D gene (5 bases). The germline V and J ends were trimmed by 4 bases and 1 base, with 19 bases remaining between them. Per the germline V gene, CDR1 is KGHSH and CDR2 is LQKENI. The CDR3 extends over 17 amino acids. CDR3 bases: TGTGCCAGCTCACAAACCCGCAACGGACTTTTCCAAGAGACCCAGTACTTC. As protein: CASSQTRNGLFQETQYF.

This clone came up many times. This rearrangement joins TRBV6-5 to TRBJ2-1, with D tentatively TRBD2 (6 bases). The V end lost 6 bases, the J end lost 4 bases, and 16 bases lay between the germline ends. The CDR3 covers 15 residues. The V gene's germline CDR1 is MNHEY and CDR2 SVGAGI. CDR3 sequence: CASSPGTGGYNEQFF. The CDR3 DNA reads TGTGCCAGCAGCCCCGGGACTGGGGGATACAATGAGCAGTTCTTC.

This chain connects TRBV5-1 to TRBJ2-5; tentative D call: TRBD1 (6 bases). V lost 5 bases and J lost 5, with 13 bases in between. The germline V gene has CDR1 SGHRS and CDR2 YFSETQ. This CDR3 has 13 amino acids. The CDR3 spells CASSKGVAETQYF. As DNA, the CDR3 is TGCGCCAGCAGTAAGGGGGTCGCGGAGACCCAGTACTTC.